The 18 T cell receptor beta chains below all came from one sample that was sequenced in a study of cytomegalovirus exposure and HLA in healthy donors. Amplification used 60 Vbeta primers and 13 Jbeta primers. The table came from immunoSEQ multiplex PCR; TCRdb's copy has only in-frame clones and leaves some out. This sample carries 130,000 or so clones, 76% of them seen once, and the ten largest clones take 1.5% to 2%. Sequencing was done on a sample of PBMCs. These receptors came from a female donor in good health and CMV-seropositive.

In DNA, the CDR3 is TGTGCCTGGCGTCGCGGGGGGGCCTACAATGAGCAGTTCTTC. Encoded protein: CAWRRGGAYNEQFF. The genes are TRBV30 and TRBJ2-1; 9 positions agree with TRBD2. V was clipped by 5 bases and J by 2 bases; unmatched bases: 4. There are 14 residues in the CDR3. Germline CDR1 and CDR2: GTSNPN and SVGIG (reference sequence).

A few counts support this clone. The V gene is TRBV6-5, the J gene TRBJ1-2; 7 bases match TRBD1. Germline V lookup: CDR1 MNHEY, CDR2 SVGAGI. This CDR3 spans 16 amino acids. V was pared by 1 base and J by 4 bases, with 9 bases of the junction left unmatched. Here the CDR3 reads CASSYFRDSHLYGYTF. In nucleotides, the CDR3 is TGTGCCAGCAGTTACTTCCGGGACAGCCATCTCTATGGCTACACCTTC.

The V call is TRBV4-1, the J call TRBJ2-2, with D uncertain. Germline V gives CDR1 MGHRA, CDR2 YSYEKL. The ends were cut back, 0 bases at V and 6 bases at J, with 11 bases in the middle. This CDR3 is built from 15 residues. Written as DNA, the CDR3 is TGCGCCAGCAGCCAAGACCCAGGCTTATCCGGGGAGCTGTTTTTT. Amino acids: CASSQDPGLSGELFF.

This clone showed up just a few times. The V and J genes are TRBV5-4 and TRBJ2-7, with 9 bases aligning to TRBD1. J lost 0 bases, V lost 0 bases, and 10 bases had no gene match. The CDR3 length is 18 residues. Per the germline V gene, CDR1 is SGHNT and CDR2 is YYREEE (reference sequence). This CDR3 is CASSLAGRQGESSYEQYF. The CDR3 DNA reads as TGTGCCAGCAGCTTGGCCGGTAGACAGGGGGAAAGCTCCTACGAGCAGTACTTC.

This chain uses TRBV6-1 with TRBJ2-3, with D unclear. The CDR3 runs to 14 residues. V was trimmed by 3 bases and J by 2 bases, leaving 9 bases between them. The germline V gene encodes CDR1 MNHNS and CDR2 SASEGT. The CDR3 coding sequence is TGTGCCAGCAGTGACGACACCTACACAGATACGCAGTATTTT. Translating gives CASSDDTYTDTQYF.

The gene calls are TRBV30 and TRBJ2-2; possibly TRBD2 for D (6 bases). Per the germline V gene, CDR1 is GTSNPN and CDR2 is SVGIG (reference sequence). V was trimmed by 8 bases and J by 8 bases, leaving 15 bases between them. CDR3 length: 12 amino acids. The CDR3 coding sequence is TGTGCCCGGGGACTGTACTCTGGGGAGCTGTTTTTT. Protein sequence: CARGLYSGELFF.

This clone occurred a few times. The genes are TRBV6-5 and TRBJ2-7, with TRBD1 matching over 7 bases. V was clipped by 7 bases and J by 9 bases; unmatched bases: 15. CDR1 is MNHEY, CDR2 SVGAGI, per germline. This CDR3 spans 14 amino acids. In nucleotides, the CDR3 is TGTGCCAGCAAGGAAGCGGCCAGACAGGGCGTGCAGTACTTC. Amino acid sequence: CASKEAARQGVQYF.

For the CDR3, the DNA is TGTGCCAGCAGCTTAATGGGAGAAGAGACCCAGTACTTC. It specifies CASSLMGEETQYF. This sequence joins TRBV7-2 and TRBJ2-5, with D possibly being TRBD2 (5 bases). The germline gives CDR1 SGHTA, CDR2 FQGNSA. The V end lost 2 bases, the J end lost 3 bases, and 7 bases lay between the germline ends. The CDR3 extends over 13 amino acids.

This rearrangement joins TRBV6-1 to TRBJ2-3, with D possibly matching TRBD2 (6 bases). In germline, CDR1 is MNHNS, CDR2 SASEGT. V lost 4 bases and J lost 4, with 18 bases in between. The CDR3 is 16 residues long. The CDR3 DNA follows: TGTGCCAGCAGTGGGGACTCTCCCACCGACGCAGATACGCAGTATTTT. Translated: CASSGDSPTDADTQYF.

The J gene is TRBJ2-7, the V gene TRBV5-1; TRBD2 aligns across 8 bases. CDR3 length: 17 residues. J lost 6 bases, V lost 1 base, and 15 bases had no gene match. Germline assignment: CDR1 SGHRS and CDR2 YFSETQ. The CDR3 reads CASSLILAGPLAREQYF. In DNA, the CDR3 is TGCGCCAGCAGCTTGATTCTAGCGGGCCCCCTGGCCCGCGAGCAGTACTTC.

This rearrangement joins TRBV6-1 to TRBJ2-5, with D possibly being TRBD2 (5 bases). The DNA end is a closer match to TRBJ2-7, so the J assignment may be wrong. There are 14 residues in the CDR3. Germline V gene data show CDR1 as MNHNS and CDR2 as SASEGT. The chain's CDR3 is CASSLEERSYEQYF. CDR3 in DNA: TGTGCCAGCAGTTTAGAGGAGCGGTCCTACGAGCAGTACTTC.

The chain combines TRBV27 with TRBJ2-1; 8 bases are shared with TRBD2. CDR3 length: 15 amino acids. Trimming at V came to 5 bases and at J to 3 bases, leaving 6 bases not matched to a gene. Germline V gene lookup returns CDR1 MNHEY and CDR2 SMNVEV (reference sequence). This chain's CDR3 is CASSPRLASYNEQFF. The CDR3 nucleotides read TGTGCCAGCAGTCCCAGACTAGCGAGCTACAATGAGCAGTTCTTC.

V usage is TRBV14 and J usage is TRBJ2-5, with 12 bases lining up with TRBD1. Trimming took 3 bases from V and 11 from J; bases not matched to a gene: 7. Looked up from germline, CDR1 is SGHDN and CDR2 is FVKESK. This CDR3 is built from 14 residues. CDR3 in amino acids: CASSQGTGGYEQYF. The CDR3 bases are TGTGCCAGCAGCCAGGGGACAGGGGGCTATGAGCAGTACTTC.

The rearrangement links TRBV30 to TRBJ1-5; D not resolved. The CDR3 length is 14 residues. Germline V CDR1 and CDR2: GTSNPN, SVGIG (reference sequence). V was cut by 0 bases and J by 5 bases, with 11 bases left in between. CDR3 DNA: TGTGCCTGGAGTGTAAGGGTCGGGGATCAGCCCCAGCATTTT. It yields the protein CAWSVRVGDQPQHF.

The chain uses TRBV7-9 and TRBJ1-4; 9 nucleotides agree with TRBD1. V lost 1 base to trimming and J lost 4 bases; unmatched junction nucleotides: 10. The CDR3 is made up of 18 amino acids. Germline CDR1 is SEHNR and CDR2 is FQNEAQ (reference sequence). The CDR3 here is CASSLGDREIGVNEKLFF. In DNA, the CDR3 is TGTGCCAGCAGCTTAGGGGACAGGGAAATTGGGGTTAATGAAAAACTGTTTTTT.

V usage is TRBV13 and J usage is TRBJ1-4; 9 bases fit TRBD1. The J segment lost 8 bases and the V segment lost 4 bases, leaving 8 bases of the junction unmatched. This CDR3 has 15 residues. CDR1 PRHDT and CDR2 FYEKMQ come from the germline V gene (reference sequence). This chain's CDR3 is CASSSQGASREKLFF. CDR3 sequence (DNA): TGTGCCAGCAGCTCACAGGGGGCATCTAGAGAAAAACTGTTTTTT. Together with reference TRBV13 and TRBJ1-4, the CDR3 gives the full variable domain: AAGVIQSPRHLIKEKRETATLKCYPIPRHDTVYWYQQGPGQDPQFLISFYEKMQSDKGSIPDRFSAQQFSDYHSELNMSSLELGDSALYFCASSSQGASREKLFFGSGTQLSVL.

The chain couples TRBV7-9 to TRBJ1-1, with D unclear. The CDR3 consists of 14 residues. Trimming stripped 6 bases from V and 3 bases from J, with 14 bases between. The germline V gene has CDR1 SEHNR and CDR2 FQNEAQ (reference sequence). In DNA form, the CDR3 reads TGTGCCAGCAGTCAGGACTATTGGGACACTGAAGCTTTCTTT. Translated, it gives CASSQDYWDTEAFF.

In regard to this clone: Other DNA sequences within the sample encode an identical CDR3. The J gene is TRBJ1-1, the V gene TRBV2; D gene uncertain. Trimming took 7 bases from V and 1 from J, leaving 13 bases between them. Germline values: CDR1 SNHLY, CDR2 FYNNEI. This CDR3 comprises 14 residues. The CDR3 reads CASTTDGENTEAFF. CDR3 DNA sequence: TGTGCCAGCACCACGGACGGGGAGAACACTGAAGCTTTCTTT.